This T cell receptor beta chain was identified in a study of cytomegalovirus exposure and HLA in healthy donors. Study outcomes and limitations: While the bulk of TCR sequences proved rare, some public TCRs turned up in many donors.

The PCR used 60 Vbeta and 13 Jbeta primers. Sequencing used immunoSEQ multiplex PCR; TCRdb keeps in-frame clones, though not all of them. The table includes about 150,000 clones, approximately 86% detected once. Germline CDR1 SGHRS, CDR2 YFSETQ. The CDR3 is 15 residues long. The J segment lost 7 bases and the V segment lost 0 bases, leaving 3 bases of the junction unmatched. Regarding this clone: Its cognate antigen is unknown.

The sample was PBMCs. The chain couples TRBV5-1 to TRBJ2-1; 11 bases fit TRBD2. This clonotype was obtained from a woman in her fifties or sixties in good health and CMV-seropositive. The CDR3, as DNA: TGCGCCAGCAGCTTGGCTAGCGGGGGGTTTAATGAGCAGTTCTTC. Its protein product is CASSLASGGFNEQFF.